Presented here are 25 T cell receptor beta chains from one specimen sequenced in a study of T cell repertoires in cytomegalovirus infection. TCRdb called the reads again in MiXCR, with one record for every CDR3 protein. Here the sample spans 40,000 to 50,000 distinct CDR3 sequences, more than 20% being singletons. Their antigens are not known. Sequenced material: PBMCs, sequenced either directly or after in vitro stimulation (not recorded which). The source is a human donor in good health (CMV status not recorded). Some clones in this sample may be carry-over from other donors' samples.

The chain couples TRBV6-2 or TRBV6-3 to TRBJ2-1; 10 nucleotides agree with TRBD2. Germline CDR1 is MNHEY and CDR2 is SVGEGT. CDR3 length: 15 amino acids. Trimming at V came to 7 bases and at J to 6 bases, leaving 9 bases not matched to a gene. Written as DNA, the CDR3 is TGTGCCAGCAAGACCGGGACTAGCGACTGCAATGAGCAGTTCTTC. This sequence encodes CASKTGTSDCNEQFF.

CDR3 sequence reads: CATGQGPPGANVLTF. The CDR3 DNA reads as TGTGCTACGGGCCAAGGGCCCCCTGGGGCCAACGTCCTGACTTTC. The chain is built from TRBV12-5 and TRBJ2-6, with no clear D. The germline V and J ends were trimmed by 10 bases and 2 bases, with 15 bases remaining between them. Germline-derived CDR1 and CDR2 are LGHNT and FRNRAP. The CDR3 is made up of 15 amino acids.

This clonotype has ten or more counts. The rearrangement links TRBV7-2 to TRBJ1-1; D gene uncertain. V gave up 1 base and J gave up 1 base, with 10 bases separating them. This CDR3 is 15 amino acids long. Germline lookup yields CDR1 SGHTA and CDR2 FQGNSA. CDR3 sequence reads: CASSLGAAGNTEAFF. The CDR3 DNA reads TGTGCCAGCAGCTTAGGTGCAGCAGGGAACACTGAAGCTTTCTTT.

This clonotype was counted at least ten times. The rearrangement links TRBV7-2 to TRBJ2-5; no definite D call. The CDR3 totals 15 residues. Trimming left V 5 bases short and J 7 bases short, with 20 bases between. Per germline, CDR1 SGHTA and CDR2 FQGNSA. The CDR3 nucleotides are TGTGCCAGCAGCCAAGGGTTAGGGCCGGCTTGGACCCAGTACTTC. Its protein is CASSQGLGPAWTQYF.

This chain connects TRBV2 to TRBJ2-5; weak D call: TRBD1 (5 bases). V gave up 6 bases and J gave up 6 bases, with 17 bases separating them. CDR1 is SNHLY, CDR2 FYNNEI, per germline. This CDR3 spans 14 amino acids. CDR3 residues: CASSIGGAVKTQYF. CDR3 coding DNA: TGTGCCAGCAGCATAGGTGGGGCCGTGAAGACCCAGTACTTC.

This sequence joins TRBV5-5 and TRBJ1-1; D unresolved. CDR1 and CDR2 (germline): SGHKS, YYEKEE (reference sequence). V was pared by 6 bases and J by 1 base, with 7 bases between. CDR3 length: 12 residues. The DNA of the CDR3 is TGTGCCAGCACCCGGTCGAACACTGAAGCTTTCTTT. It codes for CASTRSNTEAFF.

The gene calls are TRBV3-1 and TRBJ2-3; maybe TRBD2 (5 bases). The ends were cut back, 3 bases at V and 5 bases at J, with 15 bases in the middle. Germline CDR1 LGHDT, CDR2 YNNKEL (reference sequence). The CDR3 has 15 residues. As DNA, the CDR3 is TGTGCCAGCAGCCATGATTGGACGGCGGGAGATACGCAGTATTTT. This codes for CASSHDWTAGDTQYF.

This clonotype has ten or more counts. The chain is built from TRBV7-2 and TRBJ2-1; 10 nucleotides align to TRBD2. Germline loops: CDR1 SGHTA, CDR2 FQGNSA. Trimming at V came to 7 bases and at J to 0 bases, leaving 3 bases not matched to a gene. The length of the CDR3 is 15 residues. The CDR3 sequence: CASTVAGGSYNEQFF. CDR3 nucleotides: TGTGCCAGCACCGTAGCGGGAGGCTCCTACAATGAGCAGTTCTTC.

This clonotype was picked up a small number of times. The chain combines TRBV19 with TRBJ2-1; D gene uncertain. Germline CDR1 is LNHDA and CDR2 is SQIVND (reference sequence). This CDR3 has 12 residues. Deletions cut 5 bases from V and 8 bases from J, with 10 bases between. The CDR3 reads CASSSYRDEQFF. CDR3 sequence (DNA): TGTGCCAGTAGTTCGTACCGGGATGAGCAGTTCTTC. Variable domain in full (rest from reference TRBV19 and TRBJ2-1): DGGITQSPKYLFRKEGQNVTLSCEQNLNHDAMYWYRQDPGQGLRLIYYSQIVNDFQKGDIAEGYSVSREKKESFPLTVTSAQKNPTAFYLCASSSYRDEQFFGPGTRLTVL.

This clonotype was detected many times. The rearrangement uses TRBV28 and TRBJ1-2; D is unclear. The germline gives CDR1 MDHEN, CDR2 SYDVKM. The V end was cut by 5 bases, the J end by 4 bases, with 14 bases between. The CDR3 is 14 amino acids. This chain's CDR3 is CASSPHPQSYGYTF. CDR3 nucleotides: TGTGCCAGCAGTCCCCACCCCCAGAGCTATGGCTACACCTTC.

This clonotype was seen ten or more times. V gene TRBV12-3 or TRBV12-4 combines with J gene TRBJ1-5; no clear D. Trimming left V 3 bases short and J 1 base short, with 13 bases between. The CDR3 is 16 amino acids. The CDR3 sequence is CASSFRSGVSNQPQHF. The CDR3 DNA follows: TGTGCCAGCAGTTTTCGCTCCGGGGTGAGCAATCAGCCCCAGCATTTT.

This clonotype has ten or more counts. The gene calls are TRBV7-2 and TRBJ2-3; D is ambiguous. V lost 1 base and J 8 bases, leaving 16 bases between the germline ends. The CDR3 extends over 15 amino acids. Looked up from germline, CDR1 is SGHTA and CDR2 is FQGNSA. CDR3 bases: TGTGCCAGCAGCTTAGGGCCCATCGGAGACGGTACGCAGTATTTT. Translation gives CASSLGPIGDGTQYF.

On this clonotype: A much more abundant neighbour one base away suggests this may be a read error. This chain uses TRBV7-2 with TRBJ2-5; D may correspond to TRBD1 or TRBD2 (5 bases each). CDR1 is SGHTA, CDR2 FQGNSA, per germline. Trimming took 4 bases from V and 5 from J, leaving 14 bases between them. CDR3 length equals 14 residues. This chain's CDR3 is CASSSRLGEETQYF. CDR3 sequence (DNA): TGTGCCAGCAGCTCCCGACTGGGGGAGGAGACCCAGTACTTC.

In this sample, this clonotype turned up many times. The V gene is TRBV12-3 or TRBV12-4, the J gene TRBJ2-2; tentatively, D is TRBD1 or TRBD2 (6 bases each). V dropped 6 bases and J dropped 5 bases, with 16 bases sitting between them. The CDR3 contains 15 residues. The CDR3 loop is CASSAVGGPTGELFF. The CDR3 nucleotides are TGTGCCAGCAGCGCCGTAGGGGGGCCGACCGGGGAGCTGTTTTTT.

By share, this clonotype ranks as large. The chain is built from TRBV6-2 or TRBV6-3 and TRBJ2-7, with unresolved D. V lost 6 bases, J lost 3 bases, and 9 bases lay in between. Germline V gene lookup returns CDR1 MNHEY and CDR2 SVGEGT. CDR3 length: 12 residues. The CDR3 region is CASSDTVYEQYF. As DNA, the CDR3 is TGTGCCAGCAGCGACACTGTCTACGAGCAGTACTTC.

The rearrangement uses TRBV28 and TRBJ1-2; 7 bases are shared with TRBD1. Unmatched junction bases numbered 4, after V lost 4 bases and J lost 8 bases. CDR1 is MDHEN, CDR2 SYDVKM, per germline. The CDR3 runs to 12 residues. The CDR3 loop reads CASSSGGLGYTF. The CDR3 DNA is TGTGCCAGCAGTTCAGGGGGGCTGGGCTACACCTTC.

This clonotype was seen repeatedly, ten times or more. The chain recombines TRBV12-3 or TRBV12-4 with TRBJ2-5; D may match TRBD1 or TRBD2 (5 bases each). The CDR3 covers 14 residues. V was trimmed by 6 bases and J by 5 bases, leaving 16 bases between them. The CDR3 sequence is CASSTTGPWETQYF. The CDR3, as DNA: TGTGCCAGCAGCACAACGGGACCCTGGGAGACCCAGTACTTC.

This chain joins TRBV19 and TRBJ1-5; possible D gene TRBD1, 5 bases. Trimming left V 6 bases short and J 7 bases short, with 13 bases between. The CDR3 runs 13 residues. Germline CDR1 LNHDA, CDR2 SQIVND (reference sequence). The CDR3: CASSPWGDQPQHF. The CDR3 DNA is TGTGCCAGTAGCCCTTGGGGGGACCAGCCCCAGCATTTT.

This clonotype was seen a handful of times. This chain joins TRBV12-3 or TRBV12-4 and TRBJ2-3; D unresolved. V lost 10 bases to trimming and J lost 3 bases, with 14 bases between them. The CDR3 length is 13 residues. The chain's CDR3 is CATSPQITDTQYF. CDR3 DNA: TGTGCCACCTCGCCTCAGATTACAGATACGCAGTATTTT.

The table lists this clonotype with a few counts. The chain has TRBV4-1 and TRBJ1-2, with a possible D match to TRBD1 (5 bases). Trimming removed 5 bases from V and 3 bases from J, with 13 bases in between. The CDR3 has 14 amino acids. CDR1 MGHRA and CDR2 YSYEKL come from the germline V gene. Here the CDR3 reads CASSDSGRYYGYTF. CDR3 in DNA: TGCGCCAGCAGCGACTCGGGACGGTACTATGGCTACACCTTC.

This clonotype was detected ten times or more. V and J are TRBV19 and TRBJ2-6; no clear D gene. V was clipped by 3 bases and J by 0 bases, with 6 bases between them. CDR3 size: 15 residues. From germline, CDR1 is LNHDA and CDR2 SQIVND (reference sequence). The CDR3, as DNA: TGTGCCAGTAGTATTGACCACTCTGGGGCCAACGTCCTGACTTTC. It codes for CASSIDHSGANVLTF.

The V and J genes are TRBV5-1 and TRBJ2-3; 10 bases are a match to TRBD2. Per germline, CDR1 SGHRS and CDR2 YFSETQ. The CDR3 totals 15 residues. Unmatched junction bases numbered 3, after V lost 1 base and J lost 4 bases. CDR3 in DNA: TGCGCCAGCAGCTTGCTAGCGGGGGCGGCAGATACGCAGTATTTT. As protein: CASSLLAGAADTQYF. The full variable domain, with the rest looked up from reference TRBV5-1 and TRBJ2-3, is KAGVTQTPRYLIKTRGQQVTLSCSPISGHRSVSWYQQTPGQGLQFLFEYFSETQRNKGNFPGRFSGRQFSNSRSEMNVSTLELGDSALYLCASSLLAGAADTQYFGPGTRLTVL.

Many counts were recorded for this clonotype. V gene TRBV20-1 combines with J gene TRBJ2-7; D is perhaps TRBD2 (5 bases). The V end lost 4 bases, the J end lost 7 bases, and 14 bases lay between the germline ends. The CDR3 runs to 12 residues. Germline CDR1 reads DFQATT; CDR2 reads SNEGSKA (reference sequence). The CDR3 loop reads CSATTYRDEQYF. The CDR3 nucleotides are TGCAGTGCTACCACTTACCGGGATGAGCAGTACTTC.

This clonotype occurred many times. The chain recombines TRBV7-2 with TRBJ2-5; D call uncertain. CDR1 SGHTA and CDR2 FQGNSA come from the germline V gene. With 5 bases removed from V and 5 bases from J, the gap between germline ends came to 21 bases. The CDR3 extends over 16 amino acids. The CDR3 protein is CASSARKEKVGETQYF. In DNA form, the CDR3 reads TGTGCCAGCAGCGCCCGTAAGGAAAAGGTGGGGGAGACCCAGTACTTC.

This clonotype was counted between two and nine times. This rearrangement joins TRBV7-9 to TRBJ2-3; 7 nucleotides align to TRBD1. The germline V gene encodes CDR1 SEHNR and CDR2 FQNEAQ (reference sequence). V lost 6 bases to trimming and J lost 6 bases; unmatched junction nucleotides: 12. CDR3 length equals 15 residues. The CDR3 region has the DNA TGTGCCAGCAGGCTGGGGCAGGCGGACAGGGATACGCAGTATTTT. This codes for CASRLGQADRDTQYF.